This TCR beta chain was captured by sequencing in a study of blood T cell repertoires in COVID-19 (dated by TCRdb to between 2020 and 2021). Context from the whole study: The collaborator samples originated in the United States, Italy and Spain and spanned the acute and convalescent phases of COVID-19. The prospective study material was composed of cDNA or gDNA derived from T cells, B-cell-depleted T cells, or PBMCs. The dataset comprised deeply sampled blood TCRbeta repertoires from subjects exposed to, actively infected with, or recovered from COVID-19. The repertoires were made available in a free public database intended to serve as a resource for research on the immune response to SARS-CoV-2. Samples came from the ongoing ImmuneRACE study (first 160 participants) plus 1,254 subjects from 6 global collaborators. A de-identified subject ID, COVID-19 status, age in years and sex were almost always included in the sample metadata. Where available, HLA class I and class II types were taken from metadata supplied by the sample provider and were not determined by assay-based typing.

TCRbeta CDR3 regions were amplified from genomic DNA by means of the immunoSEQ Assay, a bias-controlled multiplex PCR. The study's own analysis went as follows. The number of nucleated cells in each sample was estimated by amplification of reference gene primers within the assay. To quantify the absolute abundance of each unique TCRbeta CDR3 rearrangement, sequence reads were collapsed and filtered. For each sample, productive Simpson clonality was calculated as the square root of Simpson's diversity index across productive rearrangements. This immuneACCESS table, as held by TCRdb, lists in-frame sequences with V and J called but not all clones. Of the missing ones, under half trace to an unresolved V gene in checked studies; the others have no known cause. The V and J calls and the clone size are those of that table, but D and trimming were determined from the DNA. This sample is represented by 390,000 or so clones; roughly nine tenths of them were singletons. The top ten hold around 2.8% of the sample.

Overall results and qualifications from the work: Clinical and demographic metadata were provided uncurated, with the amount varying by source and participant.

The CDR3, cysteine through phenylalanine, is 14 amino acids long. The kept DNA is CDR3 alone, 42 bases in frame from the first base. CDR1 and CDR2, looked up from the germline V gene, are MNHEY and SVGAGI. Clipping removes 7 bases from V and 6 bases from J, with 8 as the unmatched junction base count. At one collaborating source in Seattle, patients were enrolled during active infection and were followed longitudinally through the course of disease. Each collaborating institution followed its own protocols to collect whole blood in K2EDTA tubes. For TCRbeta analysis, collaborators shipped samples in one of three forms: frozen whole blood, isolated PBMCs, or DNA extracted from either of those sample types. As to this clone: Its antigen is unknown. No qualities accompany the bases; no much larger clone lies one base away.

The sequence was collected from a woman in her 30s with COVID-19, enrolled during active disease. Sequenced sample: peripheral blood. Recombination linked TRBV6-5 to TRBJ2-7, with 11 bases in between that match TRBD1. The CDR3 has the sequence CASTPGTGGFEQYF. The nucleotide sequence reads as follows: TGTGCCAGCACCCCAGGGACAGGGGGATTCGAGCAGTACTTC.